The source of this T cell receptor beta chain is a study of PD-1 blockade in classical Hodgkin lymphoma. The time point here: cycle 4 day 1 (C4D1), after more than 5 weeks of nivolumab. Every patient was affected by relapse after autologous stem cell transplantation, while exposure to brentuximab vedotin was not uniform. This CDR3 is built from 17 residues. Germline CDR1 SGHVS, CDR2 FQNEAQ. V was clipped by 1 base and J by 5 bases; unmatched bases: 11. This table comes from immunoSEQ multiplex PCR, and its TCRdb copy is limited to in-frame clones, with some not included. Of 19,000 or so clones listed, more than 75% are singletons.

This TCR derives from a human donor with classical Hodgkin lymphoma. The chain uses TRBV7-8 and TRBJ1-1; 9 nucleotides match TRBD1. The sequenced sample was peripheral blood mononuclear cells (PBMCs), obtained before the fourth cycle of nivolumab. CDR3 protein: CASSLVGVGQGRTEAFF. CDR3 in DNA: TGTGCCAGCAGCTTAGTAGGGGTGGGACAGGGAAGGACTGAAGCTTTCTTT.